The T cell receptor beta chain described here comes from a study of shared clonotypes between healthy human individuals. Study observations and caveats: Generation of non-shared clonotypes was less probable than generation of clonotypes shared by all four donors. Sequencing depth was predicted to influence how clonotypes are shared among donors. Estimated richness was generally greater in naive than memory subsets.

Libraries were prepared by immunoSEQ multiplex PCR; TCRdb keeps only in-frame clonotypes and omits some of them. The table has 1.4 million or so clones, approximately 98.5% seen once; the top ten hold roughly 0.36%. Looked up from germline, CDR1 is GTSNPN and CDR2 is SVGIG (reference sequence). V lost 4 bases to trimming and J lost 4 bases, with 8 bases between them. The CDR3 covers 11 residues. As concerns this clone: What it recognizes is unknown.

This clonotype originated in a man under 40 in good health. The rearrangement uses TRBV30 and TRBJ2-7; D remains ambiguous. The sequenced material came from naive CD4+ T cells sorted from blood. The subset denotes: CD45RA+ positively selected. CDR3 residues: CAWNYEYEQYF. As DNA, the CDR3 is TGTGCCTGGAACTACGAATACGAGCAGTACTTC. Supplemented by reference TRBV30 and TRBJ2-7, the full variable domain reads SQTIHQWPATLVQPVGSPLSLECTVEGTSNPNLYWYRQAAGRGLQLLFYSVGIGQISSEVPQNLSASRPQDRQFILSSKKLLLSDSGFYLCAWNYEYEQYFGPGTRLTVT.